These T cell receptor beta chains were read from a single sample in a study of breast tumors, draining lymph nodes, adjacent tissues. TCRdb passed the multiplex PCR reads through MiXCR, listing each CDR3 protein once. Among 150,000 to 200,000 distinct CDR3 sequences listed, approximately 33% were seen once. The sample consisted of axillary lymph node tissue. All receptors derive from a female donor with breast cancer. Some clones in this sample may be carry-over from other donors' samples. The CDR3 runs from the conserved cysteine through the conserved F or W. D genes are given only for firm matches. For some rows the clone size is stated as once, few or many, or as a class when expanded; others skip it.

D gene	clone size	J gene	V gene	CDR3 length	CDR3 DNA	CDR3 protein
TRBD1	.	TRBJ2-5	TRBV7-8	14	TGTGCCAGCCAACAGGGACAGGGAGGGGAGACCCAGTACTTC	CASQQGQGGETQYF
.	.	TRBJ1-3	TRBV5-6	15	TGTGCCAGCGGCCACACGGGGCAGGGACGAAACACCATATATTTT	CASGHTGQGRNTIYF
.	many	TRBJ2-3	TRBV24-1	13	TGTGCCACCAGTGATTTGGGCACAGATACGCAGTATTTT	CATSDLGTDTQYF
TRBD1	.	TRBJ2-5	TRBV7-8	12	TGCGCCAGCGGCCACAGGGGGGAGACCCAGTACTTC	CASGHRGETQYF
.	.	TRBJ1-4	TRBV6-5	16	TGTGCCAGCAGCCCGACGGGCCGATGGACTAATGAAAAACTGTTTTTT	CASSPTGRWTNEKLFF
TRBD1	few	TRBJ1-2	TRBV28	13	TGTGCCAGCAGAGCCGGGACAGCCCATGGCTACACCTTC	CASRAGTAHGYTF
.	many	TRBJ1-4	TRBV7-2	14	TGTGCCAGCAGCTTAGGGGGGCTTGATGAAAAACTGTTTTTT	CASSLGGLDEKLFF
TRBD2	many	TRBJ2-1	TRBV20-1	15	TGCAGTGCTAAGGGGGTCGGGAGGGGATACAATGAGCAGTTCTTC	CSAKGVGRGYNEQFF
.	many	TRBJ2-2	TRBV10-2	18	TGCGCCAGCAGTGACCCGGGACGGACCTTTACGAACACCGGGGAGCTGTTTTTT	CASSDPGRTFTNTGELFF
TRBD2	.	TRBJ2-5	TRBV5-1	16	TGCGCCAGCAGCCGATTGACTAGCGGGGGGCAAGAGACCCAGTACTTC	CASSRLTSGGQETQYF
TRBD1	.	TRBJ1-4	TRBV29-1	15	TGCAGCGGAGACAGGGCCGTGGGCACTAATGAAAAACTGTTTTTT	CSGDRAVGTNEKLFF
.	.	TRBJ1-1	TRBV5-4	15	TGTGCCAGCAGCCTTGGGACTGTGAAGGGCACTGAAGCTTTCTTT	CASSLGTVKGTEAFF
.	few	TRBJ2-5	TRBV9	14	TGTGCCAGCAGCCTTGGGACTTTTAAAGAGACCCAGTCCTTC	CASSLGTFKETQSF
.	many	TRBJ2-5	TRBV7-8	15	TGTGCCAGCAGCTTTATGGCGATGCTCCAGGAGACCCAGTACTTC	CASSFMAMLQETQYF
.	.	TRBJ2-7	TRBV15	15	TGTGCCACCAGCAGAGATCGGACAGAAAACTACGAGCAGTACTTC	CATSRDRTENYEQYF
TRBD2	many	TRBJ2-5	TRBV7-2	14	TGTGCCAGCAGCTCTACGGGGGGTAGCGGGACCCAGTACTTC	CASSSTGGSGTQYF
.	.	TRBJ2-7	TRBV18	15	TGTGCCAGCTCCCGACAGGCCCTTAGCTCCTACGAGCAGTGCTTC	CASSRQALSSYEQCF
TRBD2	many	TRBJ2-5	TRBV13	14	TGTGCCAGCAGCTGGCGGGGGGGCTCGGAGACCCAGTACTTC	CASSWRGGSETQYF
TRBD2	many	TRBJ2-1	TRBV18	15	TGTGCCAGCTCACCACCAGCACTAGCGGTCAATGAGCAGTTCTTC	CASSPPALAVNEQFF
.	many	TRBJ2-1	TRBV7-9	17	TGTGCCAGCAGCTTATGGGCTGGAGGACGGTTAGACAATGAGCAGTTCTTC	CASSLWAGGRLDNEQFF
.	.	TRBJ1-1	TRBV6-1	11	TGTGCCAGCAGAACCGGACAGGAAGCTTTCTTT	CASRTGQEAFF
.	many	TRBJ2-5	TRBV9	14	TGTGCCAGCAGCGTAGGGAGCTTTACAGAGACCCAGTACTTC	CASSVGSFTETQYF
.	many	TRBJ2-3	TRBV29-1	13	TGCAGCGTTGAAGTTGGAAGCTCAGATACGCAGTATTTT	CSVEVGSSDTQYF
TRBD2	.	TRBJ2-2	TRBV7-3	15	TGTGCCAGCAGCCCGACTAGCGGGAGAGGCGGGGAGCTGTTTTTT	CASSPTSGRGGELFF
TRBD2	few	TRBJ2-5	TRBV14	17	TGTGCCAGCAGCTACGGACTAGCCCAACCCCACCAAGCGACCCAGTACTTC	CASSYGLAQPHQATQYF
TRBD2	many	TRBJ2-7	TRBV4-2	17	TGTGCCAGCAGCCACCCTGTAGGAGCGGGGGTCTCCTACGAGCAGTACTTC	CASSHPVGAGVSYEQYF
.	.	TRBJ2-5	TRBV7-9	12	TGTGCCGGAACCATAGAGGGAGAGACCCAGCACTTC	CAGTIEGETQHF
.	many	TRBJ1-2	TRBV7-3	14	TGTGCCAGCAGCTTAGGGGGGGAGTTCTATGGCTACACCTTC	CASSLGGEFYGYTF
TRBD1	many	TRBJ1-4	TRBV20-1	13	TGCAGTGCTGCCGGGACAGGGCATGAAAAACTGTTTTTT	CSAAGTGHEKLFF
.	many	TRBJ1-2	TRBV5-8	14	TGTGCCAGCAGCTTGGCGTCAGGCGGGAGTGGCTACACCTTC	CASSLASGGSGYTF
.	.	TRBJ2-7	TRBV10-2	14	TGCGCCAGCAGCCCGGGGACCGACCCCTACGAGCAGTACTTC	CASSPGTDPYEQYF
.	.	TRBJ1-1	TRBV6-1	15	TGTGCCAGCAGTGAAGGTGGTTTCATGAACACTGAAGCTTTCTTT	CASSEGGFMNTEAFF
.	.	TRBJ2-1	TRBV3-1	15	TGTGCCAGCAGCCAGAGCCTAGCGAGCAACAATGAGCAGTTCTTC	CASSQSLASNNEQFF
.	many	TRBJ2-1	TRBV4-2	16	TGTGCCAGCAGCCAAGGGCACACCCCTACCTACAATGAGCAGTTCTTC	CASSQGHTPTYNEQFF
TRBD1	many	TRBJ2-1	TRBV10-2	16	TGCGCCAGCAGTGGGGACAGGGGAGCCACCTACAATGAGCAGTTCTTC	CASSGDRGATYNEQFF
TRBD1	many	TRBJ2-1	TRBV13	12	TGTGCCAGCAGCCAAAGACCGGGACAGGGGTTCTTC	CASSQRPGQGFF
TRBD2	many	TRBJ2-7	TRBV29-1	12	TGCAGCGTTCGGCTAGCGGGAGTCGAGCAGTACTTC	CSVRLAGVEQYF
TRBD2	many	TRBJ2-1	TRBV4-1	17	TGCGCCAGCAGCCAGATGCCTGGGACTAGCGGGAGTTATGAGCAGTTCTTC	CASSQMPGTSGSYEQFF
.	many	TRBJ1-6	TRBV6-5	15	TGTGCCAGCAGTTACGGAGGGTCCTATAATTCACCCCTCCACTTT	CASSYGGSYNSPLHF
.	many	TRBJ2-7	TRBV10-3	15	TGTGCCATCAGTAGTCTTGGAGGAGCGAGTCACGAGCAGTACTTC	CAISSLGGASHEQYF
.	.	TRBJ2-5	TRBV9	14	TGTGCCAGCAGCGAGGGGGGGCCCAAGGAGACCCAGTACTTC	CASSEGGPKETQYF
.	many	TRBJ2-7	TRBV2	9	TGTGCCAGCTTCCGCGAGCAGTACTTC	CASFREQYF
TRBD2	many	TRBJ2-1	TRBV11-3	16	TGTGCCAGCAGCGGGCGACTAGCGGCGGGAAACAATGAGCAGTTCTTC	CASSGRLAAGNNEQFF
.	many	TRBJ2-1	TRBV11-1	14	TGTGCCAGCAGCTTAGAGGGATACAATCGACAGCAGTTCTTC	CASSLEGYNRQQFF
.	many	TRBJ1-1	TRBV24-1	15	TGTGCCACCAGTGGAGCAGGGCCCGGGAACACTGAAGCTTTCTTT	CATSGAGPGNTEAFF
.	many	TRBJ2-2	TRBV5-5	14	TGTGCCAGCAGGGGGACGAGGGCCGCCGGGGAGCTGTTTTTT	CASRGTRAAGELFF
.	many	TRBJ2-2	TRBV12-3/TRBV12-4	14	TGTGCCAGCAGTCACGTTCGGGCCACCGGGGAGCTGTTTTTT	CASSHVRATGELFF
TRBD2	many	TRBJ2-5	TRBV7-9	16	TGTGCCAGCAGCTCTATTAGACTAGCGGCTCACGAGACCCAGTACTTC	CASSSIRLAAHETQYF
.	many	TRBJ2-3	TRBV20-1	15	TGCAGTGCTAGGGGGTTGAGGGTGGGAACAGATACGCAGTATTTT	CSARGLRVGTDTQYF
TRBD1	few	TRBJ2-2	TRBV27	14	TGTGCCAGCAGAGGACAGGACGAGGGCGGGGAGCTGTTTTTT	CASRGQDEGGELFF
.	many	TRBJ2-3	TRBV19	17	TGTGCCAGTAGTATAGCGGGGAGCCCAGTATTCAGCGATACGCAGTATTTT	CASSIAGSPVFSDTQYF
TRBD2	many	TRBJ2-7	TRBV7-8	13	TGTGCCAGCAGAGTCGGAGGGAGGGACGAGCAGTACTTC	CASRVGGRDEQYF
.	.	TRBJ1-4	TRBV7-2	13	TGTGCCAGCGGCTTAGGGAGTGGTGAAAAACTGTTTTTT	CASGLGSGEKLFF
.	many	TRBJ1-6	TRBV7-2	13	TGTGCCAGCAGCAAACAGGAGAATTCACCCCTCCACTTT	CASSKQENSPLHF
.	.	TRBJ1-2	TRBV6-2/TRBV6-3	11	TGTGCCAGCAGGCTTAACCATGGCTACACCTTC	CASRLNHGYTF